This TCR beta chain derives from a study of control samples from healthy donors and cancer patients. Only in-frame clones appear in the TCRdb table, and some are missing; sequencing was by immunoSEQ multiplex PCR. The table lists around 50,000 clones, approximately 90% of them singletons, with 0.75% to 0.95% in the top ten. Germline CDR1 reads SGDLS; CDR2 reads YYNGEE. The length of the CDR3 is 16 residues. Deletions cut 0 bases from V and 1 base from J, with 10 bases between. As to this clone: In the same sample, other DNA sequences code for this CDR3.

Source material: PBMCs. The V call is TRBV9, the J call TRBJ2-2; perhaps D is TRBD1 or TRBD2 (6 bases each). The sequence came from a man aged 25-45 years with colorectal cancer. The CDR3 protein is CASSVAGGGNTGELFF. The CDR3 nucleotides are TGTGCCAGCAGCGTAGCCGGAGGGGGGAACACCGGGGAGCTGTTTTTT.